The clone carrying this T cell receptor beta chain has a handful of counts. Its antigen is unidentified. This specimen belongs to a study of T cells after yellow fever vaccination. Germline lookup yields CDR1 LGHNA and CDR2 YSLEER. V was pared by 1 base and J by 3 bases, with 6 bases between. CDR3 length: 13 residues. Conversion of TCR transcripts into cDNA relied on 5'RACE template switching, which added a universal primer site and UMIs. TCRdb ran MiXCR on the 5' RACE reads and lists one entry per CDR3 protein. The table includes roughly 330,000 distinct CDR3 sequences, about 4% detected once. Study-level results: Detected again after the booster were most primary-vaccination clones, at 96% CD4 and nearly 90% CD8.

This receptor was taken from a man between 18 and 35 years old who received the YFV17D yellow fever vaccine. This sample comprised PBMCs, obtained 5 days after the yellow fever booster vaccination. The rearrangement uses TRBV4-3 and TRBJ2-5, with D hard to call. The CDR3 sequence is CASSQGAEETQYF. CDR3 DNA: TGCGCCAGCAGCCAAGGGGCGGAAGAGACCCAGTACTTC.